This T cell receptor beta chain appears in the sequencing data of a study of blood T cells in healthy people across ages. Study conclusions and caveats: Conclusively comparing naive with antigen-experienced cells was impossible with unsorted PBMCs.

Using a J-beta primer mix together with a sample-barcoded 5' primer, a second PCR was run for roughly 7 to 11 cycles. Each cDNA was tagged by a template-switch adaptor containing 12 random nucleotides. Sequencing yielded, for each sample, at least 3 million paired-end reads carrying CDR3. TCRdb recomputed calls from the 5' RACE reads with MiXCR, one row per CDR3 protein. The table has more than 550,000 distinct CDR3 sequences, approximately 22% seen once. PBMCs were isolated at a quantity of at least 7 million per sample. This clonotype was seen more than once but under ten times. Its antigen is unidentified. CDR3 size: 15 residues. Germline CDR1 SGHTA, CDR2 FQGNSA. V was pared by 1 base and J by 4 bases, with 13 bases between.

The receptor was derived from a man between 65 and 85 years old in good health. Sequencing used blood. The chain employs TRBV7-2 and TRBJ1-2; TRBD1 might be the D (6 bases). CDR3 region: CASSLGLAGVYGYTF. For the CDR3, the DNA is TGTGCCAGCAGCTTAGGATTGGCAGGGGTCTATGGCTACACCTTC.